The present T cell receptor beta chain was sequenced within a study of T cell responses to AZD1222 COVID-19 vaccine (dated by TCRdb to the early 2020s). Concerning the study at large: TCR sequencing covered 230 or so trial participants: 207 given two doses of AZD1222 and 26 given two doses of MenACWY control vaccine. Trial participants were enrolled by age into 18-55, 56-69 and 70-plus year subgroups, with about 150, 28 and 57 TCR-sequenced participants respectively.

The full study reports these points: Participants were mostly white British and included more females than males, and it was suggested by the authors that clonal diversity may have been underestimated. Reportedly, almost half of the unique spike-specific TCRs recognized epitopes lying outside the regions that are mutated in the B.1.351 and B.1.1.7 variants. After two AZD1222 doses, spike-specific TCR breadth and depth were significantly higher than at day 0 and than in MenACWY recipients. The 56-69-year group was small, and its depth increase did not reach significance, likely because of low power. Only a handful of AZD1222 recipients were SARS-CoV-2 seropositive at baseline, limiting conclusions about previously exposed vaccinees. Because no samples from the day 14 peak response were available, repertoires could be characterized only after the peak T cell response. The whole spike protein was spanned by vaccine-associated CD4 TCRs, and dominant responses were seen in regions 160-218 and 743-854.

Trimming takes 2 bases off V and 2 bases off J; junction bases not matched to a gene: 10. Inclusive of the bounding cysteine and phenylalanine, the CDR3 is 17 residues long. This entry keeps only the CDR3 DNA: 51 bases, framed from base 1. Via the germline V gene (reference sequence), CDR1 is SGHNT and CDR2 YYREEE. This clone was observed a few times. Its antigen is not yet known. Base qualities are not recorded, but no much larger clone differs from it by a single base. This sample's time point label indicates: baseline before first vaccination. What the treatment or condition label conveys for this sample: meningococcal conjugate vaccine given as trial control. Vaccinee samples were obtained from the UK trials COV001 and COV002, which included a single-blind randomized controlled phase 2/3 trial of AZD1222 (ChAdOx1 nCoV-19) in healthy adults. For TCRbeta chain sequencing, PBMC samples from trial participants were taken at day 0 and at day 28 after the second dose.

The CDR3 regions of human TCRbeta chains were analyzed by immunosequencing. The original methods were these. Repertoire TCRs were checked for matches against a reference library of SARS-CoV-2-specific TCRs that had been generated using the MIRA antigen-specificity platform. Breadth meant the fraction of unique TCRs that were SARS-CoV-2-associated, whereas depth meant the fraction of total T cells that were SARS-CoV-2-associated. Each spike-specific TCR was assigned to its reactive spike region and to a CD4 or CD8 class using the MIRA data. Log10-transformed breadth and depth values were compared by one-way ANOVA with Sidak's multiple comparisons tests. TCRdb obtained this table from immuneACCESS and retained in-frame rearrangements with V and J assigned. These tables miss some clones; where compared with another copy, unresolved V genes account for less than half of the shortfall, and the remainder is unexplained. V and J calls and clone size are those listed in that table; D and trimming were worked out from the DNA. Counted in this sample were 130,000 to 150,000 clones; about 91% of them appeared once. The top ten clonotypes cover about 3.4% of the sample.

The sequences come from peripheral blood, collected on day 0 of MenACWY control vaccination. This TCR was sampled from an adult in good health. The chain was built from TRBV5-4 and TRBJ1-5, and TRBD1 matches 7 of the central bases. Here is the DNA: TGTGCCAGCAGCTTCGGGGGGGTAGGGGGCGGCAATCAGCCCCAGCATTTT. It specifies CASSFGGVGGGNQPQHF. The entire variable domain, with the stretches around the CDR3 drawn from the reference TRBV5-4 and TRBJ1-5 proteins, is ETGVTQSPTHLIKTRGQQVTLRCSSQSGHNTVSWYQQALGQGPQFIFQYYREEENGRGNFPPRFSGLQFPNYSSELNVNALELDDSALYLCASSFGGVGGGNQPQHFGDGTRLSIL.